The 30 T cell receptor beta chains listed next were all sequenced from one sample in a study of cytomegalovirus exposure and HLA in healthy donors. PCR used 60 Vbeta primers and 13 Jbeta primers. Assay used: immunoSEQ multiplex PCR; TCRdb lists only in-frame clones, some missing. The sample gives about 190,000 clones, around 90% of which show up once; under 1.2% is in the top ten. Sample: PBMCs. The receptors here all came from a boy aged 2-15 years in good health and CMV-seronegative.

V usage is TRBV9 and J usage is TRBJ2-5, with D tentatively TRBD2 (6 bases). The J call may be wrong; the DNA end is better matched by TRBJ2-7. Germline-derived CDR1 and CDR2 are SGDLS and YYNGEE. The CDR3 spans 18 residues. This CDR3 is CASSARPGTFSSSYEQYF. As DNA, the CDR3 is TGTGCCAGCAGCGCGCGTCCCGGGACTTTTTCAAGCTCCTACGAGCAGTACTTC.

The chain joins TRBV4-1 to TRBJ1-2, with a weak D call TRBD1 (5 bases). V was pared by 0 bases and J by 7 bases, with 12 bases between. There are 14 residues in the CDR3. Germline assignment: CDR1 MGHRA and CDR2 YSYEKL. The CDR3 spells CASSQDPGNLGYTF. The CDR3, as DNA: TGCGCCAGCAGCCAAGACCCAGGGAATCTTGGCTACACCTTC.

The chain couples TRBV7-9 to TRBJ2-5; D unclear. The CDR3 sequence is 11 residues long. Germline V CDR1 and CDR2: SEHNR, FQNEAQ (reference sequence). The V gene lost 8 bases and the J gene lost 5 bases, with 9 bases spanning the gap. CDR3 sequence: CASRLDETQYF. The CDR3 nucleotides are TGTGCCAGCCGACTGGATGAGACCCAGTACTTC.

This chain connects TRBV6-1 to TRBJ1-3; D unresolved. CDR1 and CDR2 from the germline V gene are MNHNS and SASEGT. The germline V and J ends were trimmed by 6 bases and 0 bases, with 6 bases remaining between them. CDR3 length: 13 amino acids. The CDR3 loop reads CASRQFSGNTIYF. The CDR3 region has the DNA TGTGCCAGCAGACAGTTCTCTGGAAACACCATATATTTT.

The chain links TRBV28 to TRBJ1-6, with 7 bases matching TRBD1. Trimming removed 6 bases from V and 12 bases from J; junction bases left unmatched: 14. Germline CDR1 and CDR2: MDHEN and SYDVKM. CDR3 size: 15 residues. The chain's CDR3 is CASRTDRAWEEPLHF. For the CDR3, the DNA is TGTGCCAGCAGAACAGACAGGGCTTGGGAGGAACCCCTCCACTTT.

This clone was seen just once. The chain employs TRBV29-1 and TRBJ2-7; TRBD1 agrees at 8 bases. The ends lost 7 bases at V and 1 base at J; junction bases unmatched: 9. From germline, CDR1 is SQVTM and CDR2 ANQGSEA. The length of the CDR3 is 14 residues. The CDR3 coding sequence is TGCAGCGGACTAGGACAGGGCGGGTCCTACGAGCAGTACTTC. Translation gives CSGLGQGGSYEQYF.

The CDR3 nucleotides read TGTGCCAGCAGTTGGGCAGGCAATCAGCCCCAGCATTTT. Protein: CASSWAGNQPQHF. The V call is TRBV28, the J call TRBJ1-5; the D is unclear. In germline, CDR1 is MDHEN, CDR2 SYDVKM. CDR3 length: 13 residues. Trimming left V 4 bases short and J 2 bases short, with 6 bases between.

The chain combines TRBV27 with TRBJ2-7; 7 bases map to TRBD2. From germline, CDR1 is MNHEY and CDR2 SMNVEV (reference sequence). J lost 2 bases, V lost 7 bases, and 11 bases had no gene match. The CDR3 loop spans 15 amino acids. CDR3 DNA sequence: TGTGCCAGCAAATCGGTAGCGGGTTTGGCCTACGAGCAGTACTTC. Translating gives CASKSVAGLAYEQYF.

The J gene is TRBJ2-7, the V gene TRBV27, with TRBD2 matching 11 bases. CDR1 MNHEY and CDR2 SMNVEV come from the germline V gene (reference sequence). The CDR3 consists of 14 residues. The V and J ends lost 7 bases and 2 bases, in that order; junction bases with no gene match: 4. The CDR3 here is CASTSGGYPYEQYF. The CDR3 DNA sequence: TGTGCCAGCACTAGCGGGGGGTATCCCTACGAGCAGTACTTC.

The CDR3 sequence is CTSSQVWPREGPYEQYF. Here the CDR3 DNA reads TGCACCAGCAGCCAGGTCTGGCCCCGGGAGGGCCCATACGAGCAGTACTTC. The chain employs TRBV1 and TRBJ2-7; the table gives TRBD2 as D, unverified against the DNA. TRBV1 is a known pseudogene. The CDR3 has 17 amino acids.

This clone was recorded a few times. The chain has TRBV18 and TRBJ1-6; maybe TRBD1 (5 bases). V shed 6 bases and J shed 4 bases, with 13 bases lying between them. The germline CDR1 and CDR2 sequences are KGHSH and LQKENI. The CDR3 extends over 15 amino acids. The chain's CDR3 is CASSPQGLYNSPLHF. The CDR3 DNA sequence: TGTGCCAGCTCCCCCCAGGGCCTTTATAATTCACCCCTCCACTTT.

The gene calls are TRBV19 and TRBJ1-5; D is undetermined. V lost 0 bases and J lost 7, with 13 bases in between. This CDR3 spans 15 amino acids. CDR1 and CDR2 from the germline V gene are LNHDA and SQIVND (reference sequence). The CDR3 DNA sequence: TGTGCCAGTAGTATAGATTCGTCGGGTTACCAGCCCCAGCATTTT. As protein: CASSIDSSGYQPQHF.

The chain combines TRBV2 with TRBJ2-1; 9 bases are a match to TRBD1. Unmatched junction bases numbered 4, after V lost 6 bases and J lost 1 base. The CDR3 loop spans 15 amino acids. Germline CDR1 and CDR2: SNHLY and FYNNEI. For the CDR3, the DNA is TGTGCCAGCAGAGTAGACAGGGGGTCCTACAATGAGCAGTTCTTC. Encoded protein: CASRVDRGSYNEQFF. The full variable domain, its missing parts supplied by reference TRBV2 and TRBJ2-1, is EPEVTQTPSHQVTQMGQEVILRCVPISNHLYFYWYRQILGQKVEFLVSFYNNEISEKSEIFDDQFSVERPDGSNFTLKIRSTKLEDSAMYFCASRVDRGSYNEQFFGPGTRLTVL.

This clone was found once. V is TRBV19 and J is TRBJ2-2; the match to TRBD1 covers 11 bases. Germline CDR1 LNHDA, CDR2 SQIVND (reference sequence). The CDR3 is made up of 15 amino acids. Trimming removed 5 bases from V and 8 bases from J; junction bases left unmatched: 7. The CDR3: CASSLDRGLGGELFF. In DNA form, the CDR3 reads TGTGCCAGTAGTTTGGACAGGGGGCTCGGAGGGGAGCTGTTTTTT.

The rearrangement joins TRBV19 to TRBJ2-3; maybe TRBD2 (6 bases). This CDR3 has 13 amino acids. Trimming cost V 8 bases and J 1 base, with 10 bases left between them. CDR1 and CDR2 (germline): LNHDA, SQIVND (reference sequence). The CDR3 region has the DNA TGTGCCAGTTCGGCTAGCGGCACAGATACGCAGTATTTT. Translating it yields CASSASGTDTQYF.

The CDR3 here is CASSFIGTGYEKLFF. CDR3 bases: TGTGCCAGCAGTTTTATCGGGACAGGCTATGAAAAACTGTTTTTT. This sequence joins TRBV27 and TRBJ1-4, with TRBD1 identical over 8 bases. Per the germline V gene, CDR1 is MNHEY and CDR2 is SMNVEV (reference sequence). The CDR3 is 15 amino acids. The junction had 6 bases not matched to a gene; V was cut back by 3 bases and J by 6 bases.

The J gene is TRBJ1-4, the V gene TRBV28; the match to TRBD1 covers 7 bases. There are 15 residues in the CDR3. The V gene end was trimmed by 10 bases and the J gene end by 0 bases; junction bases not matched to a gene: 8. CDR1 is MDHEN, CDR2 SYDVKM, per germline. The CDR3 sequence is CATYGQAPTNEKLFF. The CDR3 nucleotides are TGTGCCACCTACGGACAGGCCCCAACTAATGAAAAACTGTTTTTT.

The chain carries TRBV18 and TRBJ1-5; 11 bases agree with TRBD1. The CDR3 contains 15 residues. CDR1 is KGHSH, CDR2 LQKENI, per germline. V lost 6 bases, J lost 7 bases, and 8 bases stayed unmatched. The CDR3 sequence is CASSLGQGARQPQHF. CDR3 coding DNA: TGTGCCAGCTCCCTCGGACAGGGGGCGAGGCAGCCCCAGCATTTT.

The chain has TRBV28 and TRBJ2-7; 9 bases are a match to TRBD1. V lost 6 bases, J lost 6 bases, and 21 bases stayed unmatched. The CDR3 has 18 residues. Germline CDR1 is MDHEN and CDR2 is SYDVKM. The CDR3 DNA reads TGTGCCAGCAGGCCAGCCGGACAGGGGCTCCAAGGGGGATCCGAGCAGTACTTC. It yields the protein CASRPAGQGLQGGSEQYF.

V and J are TRBV6-1 and TRBJ2-1; TRBD1 agrees at 9 bases. Germline V gene sequence: CDR1 MNHNS, CDR2 SASEGT. This CDR3 contains 13 residues. After removal of 4 bases from V and 10 bases from J, the junction contained 5 bases not matched to a gene. This CDR3 reads CASSVQGAREQFF. Written as DNA, the CDR3 is TGTGCCAGCAGTGTACAGGGGGCACGGGAGCAGTTCTTC.

This chain connects TRBV27 to TRBJ1-1; TRBD1 aligns across 9 bases. Per germline, CDR1 MNHEY and CDR2 SMNVEV (reference sequence). The ends lost 5 bases at V and 0 bases at J; junction bases unmatched: 4. The CDR3 has 15 amino acids. The CDR3 DNA is TGTGCCAGCAGTCCCCGGACAGGGGTGAACACTGAAGCTTTCTTT. It encodes CASSPRTGVNTEAFF.

The gene calls are TRBV27 and TRBJ1-6; D gene uncertain. The V gene lost 4 bases and the J gene lost 11 bases, with 9 bases spanning the gap. This CDR3 has 12 amino acids. CDR1 and CDR2 from the germline V gene are MNHEY and SMNVEV (reference sequence). In DNA, the CDR3 is TGTGCCAGCAGTTCCACCGAGGCACCCCTCCACTTT. Translated, it gives CASSSTEAPLHF.

The chain has TRBV5-1 and TRBJ2-1; 9 positions match TRBD1. V lost 4 bases to trimming and J lost 4 bases; unmatched junction nucleotides: 12. CDR1 is SGHRS and CDR2 is YFSETQ in the germline V gene. This CDR3 has 17 residues. For the CDR3, the DNA is TGCGCCAGCAGCCCATTTGGAGGGACAGGGAATTACAATGAGCAGTTCTTC. Amino acid sequence: CASSPFGGTGNYNEQFF.

The gene calls are TRBV27 and TRBJ1-6; D gene ambiguous. This CDR3 is built from 16 residues. Germline lookup yields CDR1 MNHEY and CDR2 SMNVEV (reference sequence). V was pared by 6 bases and J by 5 bases, with 17 bases between. CDR3 nucleotides: TGTGCCAGCAGAAACGAGATAGGACTGAATAATTCACCCCTCCACTTT. It specifies CASRNEIGLNNSPLHF.

As for this clone: The sample contains more than one DNA sequence encoding this CDR3. V usage is TRBV5-6 and J usage is TRBJ2-1, with D uncertain. CDR3 length: 14 amino acids. Trimming removed 0 bases from V and 4 bases from J, with 8 bases in between. Germline values: CDR1 SGHDT, CDR2 YYEEEE. CDR3 nucleotides: TGTGCCAGCAGCTTGGCTAGTGGGTACAATGAGCAGTTCTTC. Translation gives CASSLASGYNEQFF.

V is TRBV9 and J is TRBJ2-3; 7 bases are a match to TRBD2. The CDR3 runs 14 residues. The germline gives CDR1 SGDLS, CDR2 YYNGEE. V lost 2 bases, J lost 5 bases, and 5 bases stayed unmatched. DNA for the CDR3: TGTGCCAGCAGCGTCCGGGCTAGCGGAGATACGCAGTATTTT. It is translated as CASSVRASGDTQYF.

This rearrangement joins TRBV7-8 to TRBJ1-1; D call uncertain. The CDR3 runs 14 residues. V gave up 1 base and J gave up 4 bases, with 10 bases separating them. Looked up from germline, CDR1 is SGHVS and CDR2 is FQNEAQ. This chain's CDR3 is CASSLGAGFTEAFF. The CDR3 DNA reads TGTGCCAGCAGCTTAGGGGCTGGGTTCACTGAAGCTTTCTTT.

The gene calls are TRBV28 and TRBJ1-5; D ambiguous. The germline V gene encodes CDR1 MDHEN and CDR2 SYDVKM. The ends were cut back, 5 bases at V and 2 bases at J, with 4 bases in the middle. The CDR3 extends over 12 amino acids. This CDR3 is CASSLGNQPQHF. Here the CDR3 DNA reads TGTGCCAGCAGTCTTGGCAATCAGCCCCAGCATTTT.

The count of this clone is one. This chain uses TRBV11-3 with TRBJ2-2; TRBD2 matches 7 bases. The CDR3 has 16 residues. Losses at the gene ends were 2 bases for V and 0 bases for J; bases not matched to a gene: 3. Germline assignment: CDR1 SGHNT and CDR2 YENEEA. CDR3 sequence reads: CASSLTSASNTGELFF. Written as DNA, the CDR3 is TGTGCCAGCAGCTTAACTAGCGCTTCGAACACCGGGGAGCTGTTTTTT.

The rearrangement joins TRBV5-1 to TRBJ1-3, with D possibly TRBD1 on 5 matching bases. The CDR3 has 16 amino acids. The V gene's germline CDR1 is SGHRS and CDR2 YFSETQ. V shed 0 bases and J shed 0 bases, with 10 bases lying between them. The CDR3 protein is CASSLEQGYSGNTIYF. The CDR3 DNA follows: TGCGCCAGCAGCTTGGAGCAGGGCTACTCTGGAAACACCATATATTTT.